A single sample gave rise to the 2 T cell receptor beta chains below, sequenced in a study of T cell changes during pregnancy in multiple sclerosis. Clones were read by immunoSEQ multiplex PCR, and TCRdb kept only the in-frame ones, dropping some. The table has tens of thousands of clones, 92% seen once. The source was peripheral blood, collected after pregnancy. Source of these receptors: a female donor with multiple sclerosis, enrolled in a pregnancy study.

V usage is TRBV21-1 and J usage is TRBJ2-7; the table gives TRBD2 as D, unverified against the DNA. TRBV21-1 is assigned pseudogene status. This CDR3 is built from 16 residues. The CDR3 protein is CASSLGTSNGYHEQYF. DNA for the CDR3: TGTGCCAGCAGTCTAGGGACTAGCAATGGTTACCACGAGCAGTACTTC.

This chain uses TRBV30 with TRBJ2-2, with D perhaps TRBD2 (6 bases). The CDR3 extends over 15 amino acids. Between the trimmed V and J ends, which lost 1 base and 5 bases, there was a span of 14 bases. Per the germline V gene, CDR1 is GTSNPN and CDR2 is SVGIG (reference sequence). CDR3 bases: TGTGCCTGGAGTGCCTTAACTCGGGGGACCGGGGAGCTGTTTTTT. Translating it yields CAWSALTRGTGELFF.